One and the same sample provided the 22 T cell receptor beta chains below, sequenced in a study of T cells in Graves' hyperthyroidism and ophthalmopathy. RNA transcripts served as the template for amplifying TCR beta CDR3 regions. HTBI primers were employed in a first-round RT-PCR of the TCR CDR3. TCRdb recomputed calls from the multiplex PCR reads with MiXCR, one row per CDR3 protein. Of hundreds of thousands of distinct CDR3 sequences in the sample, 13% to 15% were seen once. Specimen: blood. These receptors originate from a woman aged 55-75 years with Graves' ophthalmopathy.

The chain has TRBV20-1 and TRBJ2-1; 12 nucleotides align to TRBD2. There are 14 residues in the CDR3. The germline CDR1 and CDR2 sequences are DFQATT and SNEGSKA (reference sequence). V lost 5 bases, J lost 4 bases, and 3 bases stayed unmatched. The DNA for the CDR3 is TGCAGTGCTGTTCTAGCGGGAGGGTACAATGAGCAGTTCTTC. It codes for CSAVLAGGYNEQFF.

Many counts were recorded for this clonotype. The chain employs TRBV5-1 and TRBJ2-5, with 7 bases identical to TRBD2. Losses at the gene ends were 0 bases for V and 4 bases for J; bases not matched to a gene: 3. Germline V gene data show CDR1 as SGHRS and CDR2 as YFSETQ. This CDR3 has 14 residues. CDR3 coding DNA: TGCGCCAGCAGCTTGGGGACTAGTCCAGAGACCCAGTACTTC. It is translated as CASSLGTSPETQYF.

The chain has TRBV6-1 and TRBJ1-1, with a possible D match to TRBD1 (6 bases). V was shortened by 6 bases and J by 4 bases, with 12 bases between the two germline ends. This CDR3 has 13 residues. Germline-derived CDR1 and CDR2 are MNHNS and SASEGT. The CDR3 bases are TGTGCCAGCAGCCTTACAGGGACCACTGAAGCTTTCTTT. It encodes CASSLTGTTEAFF.

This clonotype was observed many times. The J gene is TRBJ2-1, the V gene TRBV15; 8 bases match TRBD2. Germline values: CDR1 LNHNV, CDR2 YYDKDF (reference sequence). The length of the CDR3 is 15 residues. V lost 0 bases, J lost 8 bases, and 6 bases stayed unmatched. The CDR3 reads CATSREVAGPHEQFF. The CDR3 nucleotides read TGTGCCACCAGCAGAGAGGTAGCGGGACCCCATGAGCAGTTCTTC.

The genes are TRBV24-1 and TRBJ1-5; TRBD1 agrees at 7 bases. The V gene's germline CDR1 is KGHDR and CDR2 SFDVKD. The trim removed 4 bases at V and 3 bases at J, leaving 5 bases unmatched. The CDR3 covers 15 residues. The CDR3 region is CATSDRGRDNQPQHF. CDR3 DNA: TGTGCCACCAGTGACAGGGGGAGGGACAATCAGCCCCAGCATTTT.

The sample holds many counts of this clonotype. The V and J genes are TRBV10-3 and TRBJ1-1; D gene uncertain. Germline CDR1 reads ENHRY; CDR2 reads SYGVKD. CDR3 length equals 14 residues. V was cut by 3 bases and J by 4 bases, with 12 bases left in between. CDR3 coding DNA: TGTGCCATCAGTGATAGGGCAGAACGCACTGAAGCTTTCTTT. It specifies CAISDRAERTEAFF.

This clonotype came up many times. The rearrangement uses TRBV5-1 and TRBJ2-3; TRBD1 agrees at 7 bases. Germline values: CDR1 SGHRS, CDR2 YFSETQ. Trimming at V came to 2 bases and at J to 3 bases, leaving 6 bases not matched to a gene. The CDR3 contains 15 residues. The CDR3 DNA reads TGCGCCAGCAGCTTCGACAGGGTCAGGACAGATACGCAGTATTTT. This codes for CASSFDRVRTDTQYF.

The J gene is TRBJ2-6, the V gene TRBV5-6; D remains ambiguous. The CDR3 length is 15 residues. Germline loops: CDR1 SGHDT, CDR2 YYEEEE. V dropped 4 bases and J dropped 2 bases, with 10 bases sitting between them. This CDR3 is CASSPTPTGANVLTF. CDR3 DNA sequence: TGTGCCAGCAGCCCCACTCCCACTGGGGCCAACGTCCTGACTTTC.

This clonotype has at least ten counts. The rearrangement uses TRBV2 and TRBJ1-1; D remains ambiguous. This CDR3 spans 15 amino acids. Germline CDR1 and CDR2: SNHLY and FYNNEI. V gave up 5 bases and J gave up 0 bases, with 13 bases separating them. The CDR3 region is CASSKQGLMNTEAFF. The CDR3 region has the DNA TGTGCCAGCAGTAAGCAAGGGTTGATGAACACTGAAGCTTTCTTT. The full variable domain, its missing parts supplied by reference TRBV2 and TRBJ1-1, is EPEVTQTPSHQVTQMGQEVILRCVPISNHLYFYWYRQILGQKVEFLVSFYNNEISEKSEIFDDQFSVERPDGSNFTLKIRSTKLEDSAMYFCASSKQGLMNTEAFFGQGTRLTVV.

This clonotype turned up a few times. The CDR3 sequence: CSVTGTGDAYGYTF. The CDR3 nucleotides read TGCAGCGTTACCGGGACAGGGGACGCCTATGGCTACACCTTC. The rearrangement links TRBV29-1 to TRBJ1-2; 10 bases align to TRBD1. This CDR3 is built from 14 residues. Trimming at V came to 5 bases and at J to 4 bases, leaving 7 bases not matched to a gene. Germline CDR1 SQVTM, CDR2 ANQGSEA.

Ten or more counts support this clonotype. CDR3 coding DNA: TGTGCCAGTACTGGACTAGCGGGAGTCTACGAGCAGTACTTC. It encodes CASTGLAGVYEQYF. This rearrangement joins TRBV2 to TRBJ2-7; 13 nucleotides line up with TRBD2. V trimming: 9 bases; J trimming: 3 bases; junction bases outside the gene matches: 5. The V gene's germline CDR1 is SNHLY and CDR2 FYNNEI. The CDR3 runs 14 residues.

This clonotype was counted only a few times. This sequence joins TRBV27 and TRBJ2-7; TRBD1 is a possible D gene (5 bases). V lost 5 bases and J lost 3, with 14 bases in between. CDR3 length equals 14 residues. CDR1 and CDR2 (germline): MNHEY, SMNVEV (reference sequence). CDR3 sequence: CASSPFVQGYEQYF. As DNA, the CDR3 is TGTGCCAGCAGTCCCTTTGTCCAGGGCTACGAGCAGTACTTC.

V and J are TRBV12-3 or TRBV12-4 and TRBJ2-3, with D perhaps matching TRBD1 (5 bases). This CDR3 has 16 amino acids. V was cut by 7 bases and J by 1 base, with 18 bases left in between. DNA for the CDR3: TGTGCCAGCAATCCTATTGGGGCGTTAGGCACAGATACGCAGTATTTT. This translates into CASNPIGALGTDTQYF.

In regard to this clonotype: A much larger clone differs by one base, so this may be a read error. DNA for the CDR3: TGTGCCAGCGGAAATACGGGGAGGCAGTTCTTC. Encoded protein: CASGNTGRQFF. The V and J genes are TRBV3-1 and TRBJ2-1; TRBD2 is a possible D gene (5 bases). In germline, CDR1 is LGHDT, CDR2 YNNKEL (reference sequence). V gave up 8 bases and J gave up 12 bases, with 14 bases separating them. This CDR3 contains 11 residues.

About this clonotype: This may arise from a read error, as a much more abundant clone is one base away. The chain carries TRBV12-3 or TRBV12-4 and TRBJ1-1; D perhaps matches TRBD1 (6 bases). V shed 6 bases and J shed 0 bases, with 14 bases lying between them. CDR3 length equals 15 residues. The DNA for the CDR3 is TGTGCCAGCAGGGTCGGGGGGCAGATGAACACTGAAGCTTTCTTT. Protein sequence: CASRVGGQMNTEAFF.

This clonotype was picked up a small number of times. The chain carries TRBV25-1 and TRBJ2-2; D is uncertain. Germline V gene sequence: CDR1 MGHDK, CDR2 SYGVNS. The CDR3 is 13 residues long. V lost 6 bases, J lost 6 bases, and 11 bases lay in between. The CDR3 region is CASRGIGSGELFF. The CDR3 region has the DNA TGTGCCAGCAGGGGGATAGGGTCCGGGGAGCTGTTTTTT.

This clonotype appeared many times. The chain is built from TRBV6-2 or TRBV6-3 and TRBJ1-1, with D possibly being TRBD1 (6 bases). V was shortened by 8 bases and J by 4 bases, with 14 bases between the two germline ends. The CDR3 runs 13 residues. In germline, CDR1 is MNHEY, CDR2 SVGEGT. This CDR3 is CASGTTGITEAFF. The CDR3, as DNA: TGTGCCAGCGGAACGACAGGAATCACTGAAGCTTTCTTT.

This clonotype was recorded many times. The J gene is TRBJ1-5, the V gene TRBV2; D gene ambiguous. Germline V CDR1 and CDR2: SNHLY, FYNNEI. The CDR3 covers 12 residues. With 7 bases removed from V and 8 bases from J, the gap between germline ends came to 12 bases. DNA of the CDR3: TGTGCCAGCACTTTCGGCGCCGAGCCCCAGCATTTT. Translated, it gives CASTFGAEPQHF.

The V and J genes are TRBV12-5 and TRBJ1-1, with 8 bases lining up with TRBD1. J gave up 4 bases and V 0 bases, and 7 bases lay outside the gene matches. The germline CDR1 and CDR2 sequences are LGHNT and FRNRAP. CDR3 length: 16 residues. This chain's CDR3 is CASGLVQGAQGTEAFF. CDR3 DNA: TGTGCTAGTGGTTTGGTCCAGGGGGCGCAGGGCACTGAAGCTTTCTTT.

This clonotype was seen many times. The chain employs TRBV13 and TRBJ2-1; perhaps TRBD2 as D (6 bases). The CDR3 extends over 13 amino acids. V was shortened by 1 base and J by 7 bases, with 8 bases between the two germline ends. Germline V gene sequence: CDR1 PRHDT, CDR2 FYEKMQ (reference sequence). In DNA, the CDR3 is TGTGCCAGCAGCTTAGCGGGAGATAATGAGCAGTTCTTC. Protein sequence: CASSLAGDNEQFF. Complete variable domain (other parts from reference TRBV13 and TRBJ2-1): AAGVIQSPRHLIKEKRETATLKCYPIPRHDTVYWYQQGPGQDPQFLISFYEKMQSDKGSIPDRFSAQQFSDYHSELNMSSLELGDSALYFCASSLAGDNEQFFGPGTRLTVL.

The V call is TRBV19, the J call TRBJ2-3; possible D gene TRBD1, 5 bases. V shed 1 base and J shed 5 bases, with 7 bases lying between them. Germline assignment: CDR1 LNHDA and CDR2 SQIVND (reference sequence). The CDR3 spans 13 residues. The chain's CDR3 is CASSIGRGDTQYF. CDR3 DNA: TGTGCCAGTAGTATAGGTAGGGGAGATACGCAGTATTTT.

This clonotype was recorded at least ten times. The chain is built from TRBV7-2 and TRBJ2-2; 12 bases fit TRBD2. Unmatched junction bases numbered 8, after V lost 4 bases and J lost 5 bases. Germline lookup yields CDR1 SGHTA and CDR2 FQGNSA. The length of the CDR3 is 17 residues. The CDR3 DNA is TGTGCCAGCAGCTGGATGACTAGCGGGAGTTATACCGGGGAGCTGTTTTTT. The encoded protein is CASSWMTSGSYTGELFF.